A single count supports the clone carrying this T cell receptor beta chain. The target antigen is unknown. Described time point: pretreatment peripheral blood. All patients carried locally advanced or metastatic urothelial carcinoma. The sample originates from a study of PD-L1 blockade in urothelial cancer. Study overall: In the mid-2010s, patients got going on atezolizumab, taking 1,200 mg intravenously every 3 weeks. Patients' histories included 0 to 3 prior chemotherapy regimens.

Study findings and constraints: Expansion of tumor-associated blood clones at 3 weeks was greater in durable-benefit patients.

Clones were sequenced by immunoSEQ multiplex PCR, and TCRdb holds only the in-frame ones, with some missing. The top ten hold around 5.4% of the sample, which has 68,000 or so clones, more than 80% seen once. The receptor was derived from a man in his sixties or seventies with urothelial cancer. Source: PBMCs, taken around atezolizumab (anti-PD-L1) treatment.

CDR3 nucleotide sequence: TGTGCCAGCAGCTTGAATACTGACTCCTACGAGCAGTACTTC. Its protein is CASSLNTDSYEQYF. This chain uses TRBV5-4 with TRBJ2-7; D ambiguous. Germline values: CDR1 SGHNT, CDR2 YYREEE (reference sequence). V was shortened by 1 base and J by 0 bases, with 8 bases between the two germline ends. This CDR3 region has 14 residues. The variable domain in full, completed from reference TRBV5-4 and TRBJ2-7, reads ETGVTQSPTHLIKTRGQQVTLRCSSQSGHNTVSWYQQALGQGPQFIFQYYREEENGRGNFPPRFSGLQFPNYSSELNVNALELDDSALYLCASSLNTDSYEQYFGPGTRLTVT.